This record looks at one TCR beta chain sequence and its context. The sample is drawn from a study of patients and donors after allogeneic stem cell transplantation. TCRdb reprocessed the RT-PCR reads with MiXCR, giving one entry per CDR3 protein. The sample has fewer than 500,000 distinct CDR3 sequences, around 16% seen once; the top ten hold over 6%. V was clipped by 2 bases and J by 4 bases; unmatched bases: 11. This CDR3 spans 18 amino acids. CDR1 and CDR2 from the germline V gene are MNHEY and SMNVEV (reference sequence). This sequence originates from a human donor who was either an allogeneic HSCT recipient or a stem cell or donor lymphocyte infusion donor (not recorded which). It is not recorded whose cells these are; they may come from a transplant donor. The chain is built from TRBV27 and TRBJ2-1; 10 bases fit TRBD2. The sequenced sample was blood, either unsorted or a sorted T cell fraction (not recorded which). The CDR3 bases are TGTGCCAGCAGTTTACTCCGACCTAGCGGGGGACTTTACAATGAGCAGTTCTTC. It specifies CASSLLRPSGGLYNEQFF.